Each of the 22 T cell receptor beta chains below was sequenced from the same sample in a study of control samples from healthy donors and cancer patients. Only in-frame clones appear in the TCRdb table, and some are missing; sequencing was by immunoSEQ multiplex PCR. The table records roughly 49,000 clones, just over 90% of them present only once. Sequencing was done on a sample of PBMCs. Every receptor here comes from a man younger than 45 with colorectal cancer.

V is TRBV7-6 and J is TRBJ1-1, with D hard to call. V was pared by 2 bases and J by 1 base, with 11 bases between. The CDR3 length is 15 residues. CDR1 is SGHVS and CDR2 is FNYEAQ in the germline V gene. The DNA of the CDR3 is TGTGCCAGCAGCTTAAGCTGGACTTCGAACACTGAAGCTTTCTTT. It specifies CASSLSWTSNTEAFF. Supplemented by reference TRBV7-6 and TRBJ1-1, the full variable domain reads GAGVSQSPRYKVTKRGQDVALRCDPISGHVSLYWYRQALGQGPEFLTYFNYEAQQDKSGLPNDRFSAERPEGSISTLTIQRTEQRDSAMYRCASSLSWTSNTEAFFGQGTRLTVV.

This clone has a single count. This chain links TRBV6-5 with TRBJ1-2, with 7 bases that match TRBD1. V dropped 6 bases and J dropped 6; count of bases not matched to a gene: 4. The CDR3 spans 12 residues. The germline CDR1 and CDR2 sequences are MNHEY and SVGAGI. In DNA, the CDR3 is TGTGCCAGCAGCCGACAGGGTAATGGCTACACCTTC. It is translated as CASSRQGNGYTF.

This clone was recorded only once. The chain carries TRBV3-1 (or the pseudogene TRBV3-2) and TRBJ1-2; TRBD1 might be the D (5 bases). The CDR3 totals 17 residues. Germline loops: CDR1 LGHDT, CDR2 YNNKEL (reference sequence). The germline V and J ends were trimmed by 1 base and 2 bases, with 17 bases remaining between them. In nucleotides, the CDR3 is TGTGCCAGCAGCCAAGTCTGGGGCAGCAGCAGAAACTATGGCTACACCTTC. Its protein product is CASSQVWGSSRNYGYTF.

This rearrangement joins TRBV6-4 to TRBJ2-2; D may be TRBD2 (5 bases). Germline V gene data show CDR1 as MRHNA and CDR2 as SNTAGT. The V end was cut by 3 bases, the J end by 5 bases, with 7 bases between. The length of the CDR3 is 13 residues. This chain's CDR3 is CASSEGGTGELFF. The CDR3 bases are TGTGCCAGCAGTGAGGGCGGGACCGGGGAGCTGTTTTTT.

This CDR3 reads CASSYDSGNTIYF. CDR3 coding DNA: TGTGCCAGCAGTTACGACTCTGGAAACACCATATATTTT. The chain joins TRBV5-4 to TRBJ1-3, with D uncertain. This CDR3 is built from 13 residues. Looked up from germline, CDR1 is SGHNT and CDR2 is YYREEE (reference sequence). V lost 5 bases and J 0 bases, leaving 6 bases between the germline ends.

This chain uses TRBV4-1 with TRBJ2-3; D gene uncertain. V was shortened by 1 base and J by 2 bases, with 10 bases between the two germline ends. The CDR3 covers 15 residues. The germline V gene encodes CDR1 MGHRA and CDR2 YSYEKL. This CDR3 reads CASSQVPFATDTQYF. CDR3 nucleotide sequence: TGCGCCAGCAGCCAAGTCCCATTTGCCACAGATACGCAGTATTTT.

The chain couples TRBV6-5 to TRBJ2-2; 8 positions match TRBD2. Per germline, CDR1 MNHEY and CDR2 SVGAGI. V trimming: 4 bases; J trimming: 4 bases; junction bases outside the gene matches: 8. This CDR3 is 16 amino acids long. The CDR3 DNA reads TGTGCCAGCAGTTTTCGATCGGGGGGGGGCACCGGGGAGCTGTTTTTT. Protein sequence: CASSFRSGGGTGELFF.

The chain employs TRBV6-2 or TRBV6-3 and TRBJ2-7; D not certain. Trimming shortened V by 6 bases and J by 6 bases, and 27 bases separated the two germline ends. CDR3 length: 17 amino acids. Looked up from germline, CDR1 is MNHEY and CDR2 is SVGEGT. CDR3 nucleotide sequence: TGTGCCAGCAGCCGCTCAGCTGTGGGCGGCGCCTCTGGCGAGCAGTACGTC. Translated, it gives CASSRSAVGGASGEQYV.

The CDR3 coding sequence is TGTGCCAGTAGTATAGTGTCCAGGTTGAACACCGGGGAGCTGTTTTTT. Translation gives CASSIVSRLNTGELFF. This chain connects TRBV19 to TRBJ2-2; D is unclear. CDR3 length: 16 amino acids. The germline V gene encodes CDR1 LNHDA and CDR2 SQIVND (reference sequence). V dropped 1 base and J dropped 1 base, with 10 bases sitting between them. The full variable domain, completed using reference TRBV19 and TRBJ2-2, is DGGITQSPKYLFRKEGQNVTLSCEQNLNHDAMYWYRQDPGQGLRLIYYSQIVNDFQKGDIAEGYSVSREKKESFPLTVTSAQKNPTAFYLCASSIVSRLNTGELFFGEGSRLTVL.

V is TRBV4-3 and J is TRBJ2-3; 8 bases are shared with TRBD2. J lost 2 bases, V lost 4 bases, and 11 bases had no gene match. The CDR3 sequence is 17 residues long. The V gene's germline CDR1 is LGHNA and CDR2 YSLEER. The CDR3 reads CASSPFPAGANTDTQYF. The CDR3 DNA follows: TGCGCCAGCAGCCCCTTTCCAGCGGGAGCCAACACAGATACGCAGTATTTT.

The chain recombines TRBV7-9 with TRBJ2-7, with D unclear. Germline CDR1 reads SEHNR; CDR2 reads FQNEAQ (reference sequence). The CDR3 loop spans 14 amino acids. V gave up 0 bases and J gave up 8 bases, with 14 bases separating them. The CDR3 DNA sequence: TGTGCCAGCAGCTTAGCGATTGGCCCTTGGAAGCAGTACGTC. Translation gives CASSLAIGPWKQYV.

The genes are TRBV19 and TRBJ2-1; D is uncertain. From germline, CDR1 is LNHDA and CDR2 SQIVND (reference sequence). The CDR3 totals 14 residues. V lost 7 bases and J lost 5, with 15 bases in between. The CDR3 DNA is TGTGCCAGTACCGTGGGAAGAGCCAACAATGAGCAGTTCTTC. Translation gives CASTVGRANNEQFF. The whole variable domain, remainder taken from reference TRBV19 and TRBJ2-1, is DGGITQSPKYLFRKEGQNVTLSCEQNLNHDAMYWYRQDPGQGLRLIYYSQIVNDFQKGDIAEGYSVSREKKESFPLTVTSAQKNPTAFYLCASTVGRANNEQFFGPGTRLTVL.

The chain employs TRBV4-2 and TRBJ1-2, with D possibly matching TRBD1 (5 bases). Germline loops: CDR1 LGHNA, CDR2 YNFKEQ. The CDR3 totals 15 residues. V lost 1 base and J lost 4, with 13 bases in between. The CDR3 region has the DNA TGTGCCAGCAGCCAAGGGGGGGTGACGTCCTATGGCTACACCTTC. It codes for CASSQGGVTSYGYTF.

The chain's CDR3 is CSVYLINTEAFF. As DNA, the CDR3 is TGCAGCGTTTATCTGATTAACACTGAAGCTTTCTTT. V gene TRBV29-1 combines with J gene TRBJ1-1, with D unresolved. The V end was cut by 5 bases, the J end by 2 bases, with 9 bases between. There are 12 residues in the CDR3. Germline V gene lookup returns CDR1 SQVTM and CDR2 ANQGSEA.

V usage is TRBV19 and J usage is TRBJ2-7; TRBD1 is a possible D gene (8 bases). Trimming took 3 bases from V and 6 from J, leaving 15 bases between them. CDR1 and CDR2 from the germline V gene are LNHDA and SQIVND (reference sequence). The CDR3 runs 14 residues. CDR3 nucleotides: TGTGCCAGTAGTATCAACAGGGGGGAGGGCGAGCAGTACTTC. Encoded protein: CASSINRGEGEQYF. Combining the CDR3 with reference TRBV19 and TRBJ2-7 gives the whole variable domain DGGITQSPKYLFRKEGQNVTLSCEQNLNHDAMYWYRQDPGQGLRLIYYSQIVNDFQKGDIAEGYSVSREKKESFPLTVTSAQKNPTAFYLCASSINRGEGEQYFGPGTRLTVT.

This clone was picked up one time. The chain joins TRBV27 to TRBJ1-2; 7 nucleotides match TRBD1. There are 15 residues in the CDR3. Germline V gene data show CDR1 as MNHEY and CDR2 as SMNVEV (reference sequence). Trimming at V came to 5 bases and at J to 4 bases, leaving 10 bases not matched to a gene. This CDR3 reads CASSLTSQGTYGYTF. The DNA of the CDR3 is TGTGCCAGCAGTCTTACTTCACAGGGGACCTATGGCTACACCTTC.

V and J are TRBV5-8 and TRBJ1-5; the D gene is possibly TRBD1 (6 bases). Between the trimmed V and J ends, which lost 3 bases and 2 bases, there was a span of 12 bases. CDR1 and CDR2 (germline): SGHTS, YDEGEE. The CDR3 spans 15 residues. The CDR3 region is CASSSKRGGNQPQHF. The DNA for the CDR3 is TGTGCCAGCAGCTCTAAAAGGGGGGGCAATCAGCCCCAGCATTTT.

The CDR3: CASGLRAASSYEQYF. The CDR3 DNA reads as TGTGCCAGCGGGCTGCGGGCAGCGAGCTCCTACGAGCAGTACTTC. The chain recombines TRBV7-6 with TRBJ2-7; a weak D match, TRBD2 (5 bases). From germline, CDR1 is SGHVS and CDR2 FNYEAQ. Between the trimmed V and J ends, which lost 8 bases and 0 bases, there was a span of 17 bases. There are 15 residues in the CDR3. Drawing the rest from reference TRBV7-6 and TRBJ2-7, the complete variable domain is GAGVSQSPRYKVTKRGQDVALRCDPISGHVSLYWYRQALGQGPEFLTYFNYEAQQDKSGLPNDRFSAERPEGSISTLTIQRTEQRDSAMYRCASGLRAASSYEQYFGPGTRLTVT.

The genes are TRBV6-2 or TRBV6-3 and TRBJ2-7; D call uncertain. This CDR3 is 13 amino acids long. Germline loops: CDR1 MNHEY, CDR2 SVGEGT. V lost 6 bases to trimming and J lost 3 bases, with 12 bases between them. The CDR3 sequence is CASSLRLLYEQYF. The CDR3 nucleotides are TGTGCCAGCAGCCTACGGCTCCTCTACGAGCAGTACTTC.

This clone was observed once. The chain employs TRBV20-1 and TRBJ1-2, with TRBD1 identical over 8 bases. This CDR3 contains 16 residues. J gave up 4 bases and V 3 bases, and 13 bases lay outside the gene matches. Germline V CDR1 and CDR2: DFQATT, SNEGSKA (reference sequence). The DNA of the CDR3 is TGCAGTGCTAGTAACGTTGGACAGGGAGCCCCCTATGGCTACACCTTC. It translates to CSASNVGQGAPYGYTF.

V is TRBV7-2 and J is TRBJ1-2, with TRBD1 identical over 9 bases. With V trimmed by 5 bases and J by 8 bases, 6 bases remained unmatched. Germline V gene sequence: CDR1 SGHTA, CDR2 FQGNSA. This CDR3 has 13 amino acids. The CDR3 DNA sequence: TGTGCCAGCAGCCGGACAGGGGTGTGGGGCTACACCTTC. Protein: CASSRTGVWGYTF.

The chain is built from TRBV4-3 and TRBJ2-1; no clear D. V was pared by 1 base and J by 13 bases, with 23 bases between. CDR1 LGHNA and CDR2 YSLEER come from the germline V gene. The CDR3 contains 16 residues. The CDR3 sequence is CASSQGAPAGPVGQFF. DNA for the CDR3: TGCGCCAGCAGCCAAGGAGCTCCCGCAGGCCCTGTTGGACAGTTCTTC.